This T cell receptor (beta chain) was identified in a study of CD8 T cells in Susac syndrome. Per the germline V gene, CDR1 is MNHEY and CDR2 is SVGEGT. CDR3 length: 15 amino acids. V dropped 8 bases and J dropped 3; count of bases not matched to a gene: 7. With random hexamers, roughly 0.45 to 1 ug RNA was reverse transcribed. MiXCR was run by TCRdb on the immunoSEQ multiplex PCR reads, yielding one entry per CDR3 protein. The table shows 300,000 to 350,000 distinct CDR3 sequences, with roughly 94% occurring only once. The clonotype was recovered from a human donor with multiple sclerosis. V is TRBV6-2 or TRBV6-3 and J is TRBJ2-1; 10 bases agree with TRBD2. Material for sequencing was CD4+ T cells from PBMCs. CDR3 coding DNA: TGTGCCAGCGCCAAAGCGGGAGGGTTCTACAATGAGCAGTTCTTC. Translation: CASAKAGGFYNEQFF.